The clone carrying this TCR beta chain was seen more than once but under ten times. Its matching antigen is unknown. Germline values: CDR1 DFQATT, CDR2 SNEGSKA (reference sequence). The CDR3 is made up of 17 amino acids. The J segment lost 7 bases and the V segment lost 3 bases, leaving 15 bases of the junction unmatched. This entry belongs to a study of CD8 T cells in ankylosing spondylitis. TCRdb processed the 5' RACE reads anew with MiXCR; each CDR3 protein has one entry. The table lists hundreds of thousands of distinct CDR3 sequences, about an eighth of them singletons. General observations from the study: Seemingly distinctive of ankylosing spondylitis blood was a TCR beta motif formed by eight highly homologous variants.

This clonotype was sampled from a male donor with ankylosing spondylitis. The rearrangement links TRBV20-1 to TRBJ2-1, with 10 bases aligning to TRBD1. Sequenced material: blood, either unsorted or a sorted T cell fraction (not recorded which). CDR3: CSARGDPTGQGINEQFF. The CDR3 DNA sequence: TGCAGTGCTAGGGGAGATCCGACGGGACAGGGGATTAATGAGCAGTTCTTC.